One T cell receptor beta chain is described in this entry. Its antigen remains unknown. Germline CDR1 and CDR2: GTSNPN and SVGIG (reference sequence). CDR3 length equals 13 residues. The J segment lost 8 bases and the V segment lost 3 bases, leaving 6 bases of the junction unmatched. This sample was taken from a study of T cell responses to AZD1222 COVID-19 vaccine. Study-level results: Mostly white British, mostly female donors; authors suggested clonal diversity may be underestimated.

Here immunoSEQ multiplex PCR was the method, and the copy in TCRdb shows in-frame clones only, minus some. The sample has about 66,000 clones; about 90% are singletons. This chain joins TRBV30 and TRBJ2-1, with TRBD2 identical over 8 bases. The sequenced sample was peripheral blood, obtained on day 0 of AZD1222 vaccination. The TCR originated in an adult in good health. The DNA for the CDR3 is TGTGCCTGGAGCAGCGGGAGAATGGATGAGCAGTTCTTC. The encoded protein is CAWSSGRMDEQFF. The full variable domain, completed using reference TRBV30 and TRBJ2-1, is SQTIHQWPATLVQPVGSPLSLECTVEGTSNPNLYWYRQAAGRGLQLLFYSVGIGQISSEVPQNLSASRPQDRQFILSSKKLLLSDSGFYLCAWSSGRMDEQFFGPGTRLTVL.